This TCR beta chain is drawn from a study of blood T cell repertoires in COVID-19. Assay used: immunoSEQ multiplex PCR; TCRdb lists only in-frame clones, some missing. The table has approximately 250,000 clones, approximately 87% seen once. In germline, CDR1 is KGHSH, CDR2 LQKENI. The CDR3 totals 19 residues. The trim removed 3 bases at V and 0 bases at J, leaving 10 bases unmatched. Sequencing was done on a sample of peripheral blood. This clonotype originated in a man in his 60s who had recovered from COVID-19. The chain employs TRBV18 and TRBJ2-1, with 11 bases that match TRBD2. The CDR3: CASSPRLAGGQDSYNEQFF. CDR3 sequence (DNA): TGTGCCAGCTCACCGAGGCTAGCGGGGGGCCAAGACTCCTACAATGAGCAGTTCTTC.